This T cell receptor beta chain stems from a study of CXCR3-negative and CXCR3-positive naive CD8 T cells. Findings and caveats of the study: The authors found comparable surface CD5 between naive subsets and inferred TCR strength from TRB CDR3 properties. In both naive subsets diversity was comparably high, whereas memory CD8+ cells showed much lower diversity.

All TRB cDNA libraries came from 5' RACE performed with UMI labels. Each CDR3 protein gets one entry in TCRdb, which reprocessed the 5' RACE reads and gives no DNA. This sample contains 70,000 to 100,000 distinct CDR3 sequences. A CD45RO-CCR7+CD27+CD95- phenotype identified naive CD8+ T cells. Germline CDR1 is MGHRA and CDR2 is YSYEKL. CDR3 length: 16 amino acids. Remarks on this clonotype: Its antigen remains unknown.

The sequence was obtained from a human donor in good health. Some clones in this sample may be carry-over from other donors' samples. The rearrangement uses TRBV4-1 and TRBJ1-2; TCRdb gives TRBD1 as the D gene, but with no DNA this cannot be confirmed. The sample comprised naive CXCR3- CD8+ T cells from blood. Subset meaning: CD45RO-CCR7+CD27+CD95- naive CD8+ T cells lacking CXCR3 (TNR3-). This CDR3 is CASSLAVGGVGYGYTF.